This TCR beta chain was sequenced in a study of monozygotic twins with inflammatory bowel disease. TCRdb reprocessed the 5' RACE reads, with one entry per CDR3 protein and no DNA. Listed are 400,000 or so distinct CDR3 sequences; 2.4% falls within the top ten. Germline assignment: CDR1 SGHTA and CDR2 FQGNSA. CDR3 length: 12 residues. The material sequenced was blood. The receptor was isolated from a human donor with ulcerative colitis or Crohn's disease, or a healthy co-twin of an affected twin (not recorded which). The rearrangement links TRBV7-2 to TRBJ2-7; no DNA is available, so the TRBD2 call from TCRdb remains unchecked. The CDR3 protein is CASSFRVGEQYF.